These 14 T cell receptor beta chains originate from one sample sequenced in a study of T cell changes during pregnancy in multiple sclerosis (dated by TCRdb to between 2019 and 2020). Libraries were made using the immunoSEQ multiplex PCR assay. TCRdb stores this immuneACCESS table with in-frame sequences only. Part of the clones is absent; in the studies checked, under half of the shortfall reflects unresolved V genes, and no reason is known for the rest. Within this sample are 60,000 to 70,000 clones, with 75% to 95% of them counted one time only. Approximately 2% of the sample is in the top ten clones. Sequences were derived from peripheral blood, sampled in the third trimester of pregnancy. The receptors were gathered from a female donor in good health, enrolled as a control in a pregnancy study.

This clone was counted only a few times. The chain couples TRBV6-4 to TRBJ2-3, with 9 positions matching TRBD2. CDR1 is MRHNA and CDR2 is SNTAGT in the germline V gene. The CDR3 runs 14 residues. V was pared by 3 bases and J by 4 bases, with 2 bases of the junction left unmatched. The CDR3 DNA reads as TGTGCCAGCAGTGAGCGGGGGGGGGCAGATACGCAGTATTTT. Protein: CASSERGGADTQYF.

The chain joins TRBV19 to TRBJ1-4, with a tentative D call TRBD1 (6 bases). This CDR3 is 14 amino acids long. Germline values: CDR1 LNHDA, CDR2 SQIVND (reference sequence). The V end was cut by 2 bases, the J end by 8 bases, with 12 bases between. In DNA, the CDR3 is TGTGCCAGTAGTATAAGGGGGACCCGGGAAAAACTGTTTTTT. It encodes CASSIRGTREKLFF.

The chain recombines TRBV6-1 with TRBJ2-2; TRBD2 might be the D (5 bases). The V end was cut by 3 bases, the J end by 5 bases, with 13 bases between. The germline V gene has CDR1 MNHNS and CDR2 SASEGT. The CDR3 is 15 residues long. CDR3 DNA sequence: TGTGCCAGCAGTGAGCCGGGAACAAGGACCGGGGAGCTGTTTTTT. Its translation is CASSEPGTRTGELFF.

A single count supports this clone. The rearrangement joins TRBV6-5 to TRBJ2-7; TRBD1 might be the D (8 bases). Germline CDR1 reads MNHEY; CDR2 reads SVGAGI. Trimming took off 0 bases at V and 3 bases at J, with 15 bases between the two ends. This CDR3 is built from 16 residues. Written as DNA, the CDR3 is TGTGCCAGCAGTTACTCCGGGGGGACAGGTGGCTACGAGCAGTACTTC. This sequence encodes CASSYSGGTGGYEQYF.

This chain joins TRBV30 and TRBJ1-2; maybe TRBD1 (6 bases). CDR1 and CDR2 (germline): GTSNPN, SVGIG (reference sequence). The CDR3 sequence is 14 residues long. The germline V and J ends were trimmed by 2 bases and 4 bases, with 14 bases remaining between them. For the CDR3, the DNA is TGTGCCTGGAGTCTCATGGACAGTATCTATGGCTACACCTTC. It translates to CAWSLMDSIYGYTF.

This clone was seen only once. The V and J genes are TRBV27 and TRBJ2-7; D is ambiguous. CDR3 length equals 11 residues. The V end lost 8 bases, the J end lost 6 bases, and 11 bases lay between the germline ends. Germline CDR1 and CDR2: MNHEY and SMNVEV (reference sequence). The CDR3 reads CASQAGSEQYF. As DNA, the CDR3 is TGTGCCAGCCAGGCAGGTAGCGAGCAGTACTTC.

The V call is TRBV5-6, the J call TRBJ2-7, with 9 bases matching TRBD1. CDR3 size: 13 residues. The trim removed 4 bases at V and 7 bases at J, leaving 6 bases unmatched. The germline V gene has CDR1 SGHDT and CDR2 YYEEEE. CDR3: CASSATGGEEQYF. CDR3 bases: TGTGCCAGCAGCGCTACAGGGGGCGAGGAGCAGTACTTC.

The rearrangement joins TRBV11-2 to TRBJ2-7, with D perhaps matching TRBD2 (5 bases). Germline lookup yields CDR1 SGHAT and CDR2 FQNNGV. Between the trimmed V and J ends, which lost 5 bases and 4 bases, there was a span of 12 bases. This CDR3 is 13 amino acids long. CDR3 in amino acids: CASSVTGGYEQYF. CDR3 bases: TGTGCCAGCAGCGTCACTGGAGGTTACGAGCAGTACTTC.

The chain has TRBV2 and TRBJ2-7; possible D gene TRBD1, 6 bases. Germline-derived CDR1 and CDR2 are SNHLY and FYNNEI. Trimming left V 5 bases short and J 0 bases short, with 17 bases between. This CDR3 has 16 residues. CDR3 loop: CASSRLLPDSSYEQYF. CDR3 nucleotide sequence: TGTGCCAGCAGTCGTCTTCTCCCGGACAGCTCCTACGAGCAGTACTTC.

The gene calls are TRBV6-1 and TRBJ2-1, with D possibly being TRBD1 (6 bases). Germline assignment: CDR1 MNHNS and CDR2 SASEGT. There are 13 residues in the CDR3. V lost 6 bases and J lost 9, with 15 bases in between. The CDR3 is CASRGGASGEQFF. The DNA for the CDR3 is TGTGCCAGCAGAGGGGGAGCCTCAGGTGAGCAGTTCTTC.

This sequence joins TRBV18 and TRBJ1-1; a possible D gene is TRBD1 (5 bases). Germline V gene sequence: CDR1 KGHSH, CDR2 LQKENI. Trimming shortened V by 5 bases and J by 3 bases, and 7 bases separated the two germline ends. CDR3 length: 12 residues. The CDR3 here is CASSGTHTEAFF. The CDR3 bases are TGTGCCAGCTCAGGGACTCACACTGAAGCTTTCTTT.

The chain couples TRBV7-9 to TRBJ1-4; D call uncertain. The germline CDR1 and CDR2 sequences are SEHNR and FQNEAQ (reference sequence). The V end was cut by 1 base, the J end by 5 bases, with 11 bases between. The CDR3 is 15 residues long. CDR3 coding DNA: TGTGCCAGCAGCTTAGGGCGGCTGCCAAATGAAAAACTGTTTTTT. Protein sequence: CASSLGRLPNEKLFF.

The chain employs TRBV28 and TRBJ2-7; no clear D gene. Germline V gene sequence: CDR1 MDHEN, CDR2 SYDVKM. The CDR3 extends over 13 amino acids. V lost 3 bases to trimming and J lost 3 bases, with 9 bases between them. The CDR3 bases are TGTGCCAGCAGTTTGAGGCACTTCTACGAGCAGTACTTC. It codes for CASSLRHFYEQYF.

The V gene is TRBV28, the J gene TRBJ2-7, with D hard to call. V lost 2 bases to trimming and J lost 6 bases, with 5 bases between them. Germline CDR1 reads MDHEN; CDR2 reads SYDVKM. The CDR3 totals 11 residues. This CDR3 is CASSLQREQYF. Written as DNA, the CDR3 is TGTGCCAGCAGTTTACAGCGCGAGCAGTACTTC.